These 19 T cell receptor beta chains came from one sample sequenced in a study of T cell responses to AZD1222 COVID-19 vaccine. Clones were read by immunoSEQ multiplex PCR, and TCRdb kept only the in-frame ones, dropping some. The sample contains about 120,000 clones, roughly 91% of which appear only once. The sequenced sample was peripheral blood, obtained on day 0 of AZD1222 vaccination. The receptor source for this set is an adult in good health.

The CDR3 nucleotides read TGCGCCAGCAGCTTAAGCAGGGACTCCTACGAGCAGTACTTC. Its protein product is CASSLSRDSYEQYF. The V and J genes are TRBV5-1 and TRBJ2-7; D is possibly TRBD1 (5 bases). Germline CDR1 reads SGHRS; CDR2 reads YFSETQ. V was trimmed by 2 bases and J by 0 bases, leaving 9 bases between them. The CDR3 sequence is 14 residues long.

The chain employs TRBV28 and TRBJ1-6, with TRBD1 identical over 8 bases. Germline V gives CDR1 MDHEN, CDR2 SYDVKM. The trim removed 5 bases at V and 6 bases at J, leaving 6 bases unmatched. The length of the CDR3 is 15 residues. CDR3 nucleotide sequence: TGTGCCAGCAGTCCCTGGGGACAGGTTAATTCACCCCTCCACTTT. The encoded protein is CASSPWGQVNSPLHF.

The chain couples TRBV9 to TRBJ2-7; D tentatively fits TRBD1 or TRBD2 (6 bases each). Per the germline V gene, CDR1 is SGDLS and CDR2 is YYNGEE. Trimming removed 4 bases at V and 4 bases at J, with 18 bases between. CDR3 length: 15 amino acids. The CDR3 nucleotides read TGTGCCAGCAGCCTCCGAGGGGGAGGTCGATACGAGCAGTACTTC. Its translation: CASSLRGGGRYEQYF.

The V and J genes are TRBV6-5 and TRBJ2-2, with TRBD1 matching over 11 bases. The CDR3 is 14 residues long. V shed 7 bases and J 5 bases; nucleotides not matched to a gene: 3. The germline V gene has CDR1 MNHEY and CDR2 SVGAGI. CDR3: CASTRDRGTGELFF. Written as DNA, the CDR3 is TGTGCCAGCACCCGGGACAGGGGGACCGGGGAGCTGTTTTTT.

The chain uses TRBV18 and TRBJ1-3, with a weak D call TRBD1 (5 bases). Per germline, CDR1 KGHSH and CDR2 LQKENI. V lost 2 bases to trimming and J lost 3 bases, with 11 bases between them. CDR3 length equals 15 residues. The CDR3 nucleotides read TGTGCCAGCTCACCAGTTCCACAGGTTGGAAACACCATATATTTT. This sequence encodes CASSPVPQVGNTIYF.

V is TRBV5-1 and J is TRBJ1-2; perhaps TRBD1 as D (6 bases). Trimming pared 3 bases from V and 0 bases from J, leaving 15 bases between. The germline CDR1 and CDR2 sequences are SGHRS and YFSETQ. The CDR3 covers 16 residues. CDR3 residues: CASSWGAGRTNYGYTF. Written as DNA, the CDR3 is TGCGCCAGCAGCTGGGGGGCGGGCAGGACTAACTATGGCTACACCTTC. Supplemented by reference TRBV5-1 and TRBJ1-2, the full variable domain reads KAGVTQTPRYLIKTRGQQVTLSCSPISGHRSVSWYQQTPGQGLQFLFEYFSETQRNKGNFPGRFSGRQFSNSRSEMNVSTLELGDSALYLCASSWGAGRTNYGYTFGSGTRLTVV.

V usage is TRBV6-5 and J usage is TRBJ2-1; D is possibly TRBD2 (6 bases). V lost 0 bases to trimming and J lost 0 bases, with 6 bases between them. The CDR3 runs 15 residues. Germline loops: CDR1 MNHEY, CDR2 SVGAGI. CDR3 DNA sequence: TGTGCCAGCAGTTACTCGCGGGGCTCCTACAATGAGCAGTTCTTC. Translated: CASSYSRGSYNEQFF.

The chain is built from TRBV5-6 and TRBJ2-3; no clear D gene. There are 15 residues in the CDR3. The germline V and J ends were trimmed by 0 bases and 6 bases, with 14 bases remaining between them. Germline values: CDR1 SGHDT, CDR2 YYEEEE. The CDR3 sequence: CASSLVAEVHDTQYF. CDR3 nucleotides: TGTGCCAGCAGCTTGGTGGCAGAAGTTCACGATACGCAGTATTTT. Full variable domain (remainder filled in from reference TRBV5-6 and TRBJ2-3): DAGVTQSPTHLIKTRGQQVTLRCSPKSGHDTVSWYQQALGQGPQFIFQYYEEEERQRGNFPDRFSGHQFPNYSSELNVNALLLGDSALYLCASSLVAEVHDTQYFGPGTRLTVL.

The table lists this clone with a count of one. The chain carries TRBV5-6 and TRBJ1-1; D remains unclear. Germline V gene sequence: CDR1 SGHDT, CDR2 YYEEEE. Trimming took 2 bases from V and 4 from J, leaving 3 bases between them. The CDR3 consists of 11 residues. Here the CDR3 DNA reads TGTGCCAGCAGCTTTAGCACTGAAGCTTTCTTT. Protein sequence: CASSFSTEAFF.

The rearrangement uses TRBV5-5 and TRBJ1-1; D is unclear. The CDR3 length is 17 residues. Per the germline V gene, CDR1 is SGHKS and CDR2 is YYEKEE (reference sequence). V lost 0 bases to trimming and J lost 1 base, with 16 bases between them. The CDR3 region is CASSLAPEAYPNTEAFF. CDR3 in DNA: TGTGCCAGCAGCTTGGCCCCAGAGGCCTATCCGAACACTGAAGCTTTCTTT.

This clone was detected only once. The V call is TRBV28, the J call TRBJ1-5; 8 positions agree with TRBD1. Germline V gene data show CDR1 as MDHEN and CDR2 as SYDVKM. This CDR3 region has 13 residues. V shed 10 bases, J shed 4 bases, and the junction held 6 bases outside the gene matches. The CDR3 DNA sequence: TGTGCCACCCACAGGGGGGGAAATCAGCCCCAGCATTTT. As protein: CATHRGGNQPQHF.

The chain uses TRBV15 and TRBJ2-1; the D is unclear. The V gene lost 4 bases and the J gene lost 4 bases, with 11 bases spanning the gap. The germline CDR1 and CDR2 sequences are LNHNV and YYDKDF (reference sequence). This CDR3 has 14 residues. The CDR3 DNA reads TGTGCCACCAGCATACGGACGGCTTACAATGAGCAGTTCTTC. It translates to CATSIRTAYNEQFF.

This chain connects TRBV5-1 to TRBJ2-2; D ambiguous. Germline values: CDR1 SGHRS, CDR2 YFSETQ. This CDR3 region has 15 residues. V lost 0 bases and J 4 bases, leaving 10 bases between the germline ends. CDR3 bases: TGCGCCAGCAGCTTGGCCCAGTCGGGCACCGGGGAGCTGTTTTTT. This codes for CASSLAQSGTGELFF.

The V call is TRBV7-9, the J call TRBJ1-6; D is undetermined. CDR1 is SEHNR, CDR2 FQNEAQ, per germline (reference sequence). CDR3 size: 12 residues. V was cut by 5 bases and J by 7 bases, with 6 bases left in between. The CDR3: CASSPQNSPLHF. CDR3 coding DNA: TGTGCCAGCAGCCCGCAAAATTCACCCCTCCACTTT.

In nucleotides, the CDR3 is TGTGCCAGCAGCTTAGGGCCCAACGAGCAGTACTTC. This encodes CASSLGPNEQYF. The J gene is TRBJ2-7, the V gene TRBV11-1; D not certain. The V end lost 1 base, the J end lost 5 bases, and 6 bases lay between the germline ends. The CDR3 loop spans 12 amino acids. The V gene's germline CDR1 is SGHAT and CDR2 FQDESV (reference sequence).

Only one count was recorded for this clone. V usage is TRBV14 and J usage is TRBJ2-7; no clear D. Deletions cut 4 bases from V and 0 bases from J, with 13 bases between. Germline CDR1 SGHDN, CDR2 FVKESK. The CDR3 extends over 15 amino acids. The CDR3 is CASSRIAISSYEQYF. CDR3 DNA sequence: TGTGCCAGCAGCCGAATTGCCATCAGCTCCTACGAGCAGTACTTC.

This rearrangement joins TRBV7-9 to TRBJ2-5, with D unclear. Deletions cut 5 bases from V and 5 bases from J, with 6 bases between. The CDR3 extends over 11 amino acids. Germline CDR1 reads SEHNR; CDR2 reads FQNEAQ (reference sequence). DNA for the CDR3: TGTGCCAGCAGCGAGCTGGAGACCCAGTACTTC. Amino acid sequence: CASSELETQYF. Full variable domain (outside the CDR3, taken from reference TRBV7-9 and TRBJ2-5): DTGVSQNPRHKITKRGQNVTFRCDPISEHNRLYWYRQTLGQGPEFLTYFQNEAQLEKSRLLSDRFSAERPKGSFSTLEIQRTEQGDSAMYLCASSELETQYFGPGTRLLVL.

This clone was observed a single time. The chain is built from TRBV27 and TRBJ1-1, with 7 bases that match TRBD1. V lost 5 bases to trimming and J lost 3 bases; unmatched junction nucleotides: 9. CDR1 is MNHEY and CDR2 is SMNVEV in the germline V gene (reference sequence). This CDR3 is 15 amino acids long. CDR3 nucleotides: TGTGCCAGCAGTCCCCGGACAGGTCAAGACACTGAAGCTTTCTTT. It specifies CASSPRTGQDTEAFF.

The chain recombines TRBV15 with TRBJ1-2; D gene uncertain. The germline CDR1 and CDR2 sequences are LNHNV and YYDKDF (reference sequence). The CDR3 contains 13 residues. V was clipped by 3 bases and J by 6 bases, with 11 bases between them. DNA for the CDR3: TGTGCCACCAGCAGGCCCCGGGCTGATGGCTACACCTTC. Protein product: CATSRPRADGYTF.